This T cell receptor (beta chain) is from a study of cytomegalovirus exposure and HLA in healthy donors. The CDR3 has 14 residues. The PCR employed 60 Vbeta primers together with 13 Jbeta primers. Repertoires were generated with immunoSEQ multiplex PCR, while TCRdb's copy carries only in-frame clones and drops some. The profile covers 100,000 or so clones, with about 80% appearing a single time and more than 2% taken by the ten largest. This chain connects TRBV21-1 to TRBJ2-7; whether TRBD1, the table's D call, matches the DNA was not checked. TRBV21-1 is termed a pseudogene. Sequencing input: PBMCs. This TCR derives from a human donor in good health. The CDR3, as DNA: TGTGCCAGCAGACGACGGGACAGGGGGTACGAGCAGTACTTC. This gives the protein CASRRRDRGYEQYF.